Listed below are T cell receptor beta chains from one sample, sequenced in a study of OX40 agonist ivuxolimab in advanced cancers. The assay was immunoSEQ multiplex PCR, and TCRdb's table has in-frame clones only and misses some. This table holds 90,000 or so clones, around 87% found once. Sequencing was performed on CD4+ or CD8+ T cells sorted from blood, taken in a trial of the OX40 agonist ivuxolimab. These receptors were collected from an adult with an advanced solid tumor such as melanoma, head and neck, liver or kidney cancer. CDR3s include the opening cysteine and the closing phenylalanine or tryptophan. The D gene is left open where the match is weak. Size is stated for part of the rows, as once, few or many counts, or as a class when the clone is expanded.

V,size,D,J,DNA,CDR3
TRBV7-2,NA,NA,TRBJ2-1,TGTGCCAGCAGCTTCTACAATGAGCAGTTCTTC,CASSFYNEQFF
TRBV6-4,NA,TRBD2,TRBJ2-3,TGTGCCAGCAGTAGGACTAGCGGGGGTAGCACAGATACGCAGTATTTT,CASSRTSGGSTDTQYF
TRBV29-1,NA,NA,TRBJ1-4,TGCAGCGTTTTGCTACAATCTAATGAAAAACTGTTTTTT,CSVLLQSNEKLFF
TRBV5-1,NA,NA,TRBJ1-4,TGCGCCAGCAGGGATGGGAGGGGAGGTGAAAAACTGTTTTTT,CASRDGRGGEKLFF
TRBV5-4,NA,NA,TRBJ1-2,TGTGCCAGCAGCTTGTTCGGGGCGGTGGGTGGCTACACCTTC,CASSLFGAVGGYTF
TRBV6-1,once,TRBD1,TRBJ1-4,TGTGCCAGCAGACAGGGGGCGGGGGAAAAACTGTTTTTT,CASRQGAGEKLFF
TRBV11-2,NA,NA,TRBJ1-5,TGTGCCAGCAGCTTAACGGACGGGGGCAATCAGCCCCAGCATTTT,CASSLTDGGNQPQHF
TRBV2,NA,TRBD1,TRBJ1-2,TGTGCCAGCAACCGACAGGGTAGGGTGTTGGGCTACACCTTC,CASNRQGRVLGYTF
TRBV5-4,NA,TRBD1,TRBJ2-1,TGTGCCAGCAGCTTACAGGGGCACTCAGGAGGGCAGTTCTTC,CASSLQGHSGGQFF
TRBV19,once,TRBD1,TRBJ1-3,TGTGCCAGTAGTATCCCCGGACAGGGACCCTCTGGAAACACCATATATTTT,CASSIPGQGPSGNTIYF
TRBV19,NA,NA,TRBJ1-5,TGTGCCAGTACCACCTCCGGGAGGACAGCTAGCAATCAGCCCCAGCATTTT,CASTTSGRTASNQPQHF
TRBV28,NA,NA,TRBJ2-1,TGTGCCAGCAGCTCGGGAGGGGGCAGGGATGAGCAGTTCTTC,CASSSGGGRDEQFF
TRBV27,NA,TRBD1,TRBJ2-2,TGTGCCAGCACCTCACGAGACAGGGCGAACACCGGGGAGCTGTTTTTT,CASTSRDRANTGELFF
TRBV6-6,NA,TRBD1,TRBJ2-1,TGTGCCAGCAGTATAAGACAGGGGACTGAGCAGTTCTTC,CASSIRQGTEQFF
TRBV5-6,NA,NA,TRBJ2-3,TGTGCCAGCAGCCAGGTCCAAAGAGCAGATACGCAGTATTTT,CASSQVQRADTQYF
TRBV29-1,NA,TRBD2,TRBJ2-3,TGCAGCGTTGAAAAGGCGGGAGGGGGCACAGATACGCAGTATTTT,CSVEKAGGGTDTQYF
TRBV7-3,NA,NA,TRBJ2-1,TGTGCCAGCAGCTTAACCGGGTCTAGCTCCTACAATGAGCAGTTCTTC,CASSLTGSSSYNEQFF
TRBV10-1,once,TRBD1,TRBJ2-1,TGCGCCAGCAGTGGTGACAGGGAAGAGCAGTTCTTC,CASSGDREEQFF
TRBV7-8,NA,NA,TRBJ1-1,TGTGCCAGCAGCGAGGATATGAACACTGAAGCTTTCTTT,CASSEDMNTEAFF
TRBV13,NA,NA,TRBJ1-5,TGTGCCAGCAGCAGAACAGGGCCTGGGCAGCCCCAGCATTTT,CASSRTGPGQPQHF
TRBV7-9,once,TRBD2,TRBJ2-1,TGTGCCAGCAGCTTAGGGGGCGGGAGTTGGGATGAGCAGTTCTTC,CASSLGGGSWDEQFF
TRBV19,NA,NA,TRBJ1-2,TGTGCCAGTAGTATAGAGCCAGGGGAAGGCTACACCTTC,CASSIEPGEGYTF
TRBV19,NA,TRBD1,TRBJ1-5,TGTGCCAGTAGTATTCCGGGACAGGGTAGCAATCAGCCCCAGCATTTT,CASSIPGQGSNQPQHF
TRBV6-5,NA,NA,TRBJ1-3,TGTGCCAGCAGTTTCAACTCTGGAAACACCATATATTTT,CASSFNSGNTIYF
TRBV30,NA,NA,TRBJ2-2,TGTGCCTCACTTCGGGCAGACAACACCGGGGAGCTGTTTTTT,CASLRADNTGELFF
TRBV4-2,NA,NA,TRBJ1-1,TGTGCCAGCAGCCCGGACTTCACGCTAAACACTGAAGCTTTCTTT,CASSPDFTLNTEAFF
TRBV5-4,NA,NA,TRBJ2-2,TGTGCCAGCAGCCAGGGACCGAACACCGGGGAGCTGTTTTTT,CASSQGPNTGELFF
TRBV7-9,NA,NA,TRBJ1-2,TGTGCCAGCAGCCCCATAGTTGACAGACCCTATGGCTACACCTTC,CASSPIVDRPYGYTF
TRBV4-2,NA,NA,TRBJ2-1,TGTGCCAGCAGCCAAGACGGTCCCGGGACGGCCTCCTACAATGAGCAGTTCTTC,CASSQDGPGTASYNEQFF
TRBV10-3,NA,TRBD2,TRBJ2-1,TGTGCCATCAGAGACAGGACTAGCGGAGACAATGAGCAGTTCTTC,CAIRDRTSGDNEQFF
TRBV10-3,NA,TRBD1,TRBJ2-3,TGTGCCATCAGTCGGGACAGGGACACAGATACGCAGTATTTT,CAISRDRDTDTQYF
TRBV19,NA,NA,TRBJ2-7,TGTGCCAGTAGTCGCGGGCCTACGAAAGTGGAGCAGTACTTC,CASSRGPTKVEQYF
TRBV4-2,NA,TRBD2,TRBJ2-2,TGTGCCAGCAGCCAAGATGGGACTAGCCTCACCGGGGAGCTGTTTTTT,CASSQDGTSLTGELFF
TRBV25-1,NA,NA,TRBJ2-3,TGTGCCAGCACCTTGAAGGATACGCAGTATTTT,CASTLKDTQYF
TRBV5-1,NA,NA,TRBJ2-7,TGCGCCAGCAGCTTGGGGATGGGGATGCCCTACGAGCAGTACTTC,CASSLGMGMPYEQYF
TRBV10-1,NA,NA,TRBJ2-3,TGCGCCAGCAGTGAGAACCCTAGTCCGGATACGCAGTATTTT,CASSENPSPDTQYF
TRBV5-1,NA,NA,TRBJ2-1,TGCGCCAGCAGCTTGGGGTCCCGGGGCTCCTACAATGAGCAGTTCTTC,CASSLGSRGSYNEQFF
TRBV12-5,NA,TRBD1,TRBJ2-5,TGTGCTAGTGGACTTGGGACAGGAGTTCAAGAGACCCAGTACTTC,CASGLGTGVQETQYF
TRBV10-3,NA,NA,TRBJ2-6,TGTGCCATCAGTGAGTCGACGGGCCGCTCTGGGGCCAACGTCCTGACTTTC,CAISESTGRSGANVLTF
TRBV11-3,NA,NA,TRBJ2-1,TGTGCCAGCAGCCAAGCGGAGTACCACAATGAGCAGTTCTTC,CASSQAEYHNEQFF
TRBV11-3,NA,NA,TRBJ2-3,TGTGCCAGCAGCTTAGCGGGGGGACAAGGTGATACGCAGTATTTT,CASSLAGGQGDTQYF
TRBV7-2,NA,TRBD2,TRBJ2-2,TGTGCCAGCAGCTTATTTGTCCGGACTAGCGGAGCGAACACCGGGGAGCTGTTTTTT,CASSLFVRTSGANTGELFF
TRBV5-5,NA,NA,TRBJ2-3,TGTGCCAGCAGCTTGGGCGAAGGGGTTGGGACAGATACGCAGTATTTT,CASSLGEGVGTDTQYF
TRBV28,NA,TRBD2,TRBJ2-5,TGTGCCAGCAGTCAGGGACTAGCGTATAAAGAGACCCAGTACTTC,CASSQGLAYKETQYF
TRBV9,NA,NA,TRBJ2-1,TGTGCCAGCAACCGGGACTCGTATGAGCAGTTCTTC,CASNRDSYEQFF
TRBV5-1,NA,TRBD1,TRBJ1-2,TGCGCCAGCAGCTTGGCCGACAGGGACTATGGCTACACCTTC,CASSLADRDYGYTF
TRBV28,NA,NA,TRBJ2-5,TGTGCCAGCACCGACCGAGAGACCCAGTACTTC,CASTDRETQYF
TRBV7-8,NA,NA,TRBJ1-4,TGTGCCAGCAGCTTTACAGTTTATGCAACTAATGAAAAACTGTTTTTT,CASSFTVYATNEKLFF
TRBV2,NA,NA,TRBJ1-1,TGTGCCAGCAGTGAAGGTGGGGGGTCCGCGGCTTTCTTT,CASSEGGGSAAFF
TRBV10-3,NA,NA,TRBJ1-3,TGTGCCATCAGTGAGGCCCAGGGCTCTGGAAACACCATATATTTT,CAISEAQGSGNTIYF
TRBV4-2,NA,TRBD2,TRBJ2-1,TGTGCCAGCAGCCACGGACTAGCGGGAGGTAACGGCAATGAGCAGTTCTTC,CASSHGLAGGNGNEQFF
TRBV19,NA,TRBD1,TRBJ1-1,TGTGCCAGTGCAGGGGGGCAGAACACTGAAGCTTTCTTT,CASAGGQNTEAFF
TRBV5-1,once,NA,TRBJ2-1,TGCGCCAGCAGCGTGACTAGCAATGAGCAGTTCTTC,CASSVTSNEQFF
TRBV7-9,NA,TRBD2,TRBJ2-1,TGTGCCAGCAGCTTACTGGGGACTAGCGGGAGTGAGCAGTTCTTC,CASSLLGTSGSEQFF
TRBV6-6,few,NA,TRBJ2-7,TGTGCCAGCAGTTACCGGGACGAGCAGTACTTC,CASSYRDEQYF
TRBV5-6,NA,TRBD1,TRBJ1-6,TGTGCCAGCAGCTTGGACACCGGGACAGGGGTGATTTCACCCCTCCACTTT,CASSLDTGTGVISPLHF
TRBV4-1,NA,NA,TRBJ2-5,TGCGCCAGCAGCCCGACAGGATGGGGGTACCAAGAGACCCAGTACTTC,CASSPTGWGYQETQYF
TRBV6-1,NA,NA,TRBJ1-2,TGTGCCAGCAGTACCTCAAGGGAAGGCTACACCTTC,CASSTSREGYTF